The present T cell receptor (beta chain) was sequenced within a study of identical twins. Whole-study findings and limits: Twins shared out-of-frame alpha sequences with excess low generation probability. Weaker excess twin sharing was observed in beta out-of-frame sequences.

This clonotype has just a few counts. Its antigen is not identified. Addition of a universal primer site occurred through template switching, and cDNA carried unique molecular identifiers. From the 5' RACE reads, TCRdb called clonotypes with MiXCR, one entry per CDR3 protein. The sample shows 200,000 to 250,000 distinct CDR3 sequences, around 6.8% of them seen only once. These data were also reused for a study on yellow fever vaccine responses in identical twins.

Sequenced input: memory (CD45RO+) T cells sorted from blood. The origin of this receptor is a woman between 18 and 29 years old in good health.

CDR3: CASSWGVHNNEQFF. The CDR3, as DNA: TGTGCCAGCAGTTGGGGGGTCCACAACAATGAGCAGTTCTTC. The chain carries TRBV28 and TRBJ2-1; D possibly corresponds to TRBD2 (6 bases). V shed 4 bases and J shed 5 bases, with 12 bases lying between them. The CDR3 runs 14 residues. The germline CDR1 and CDR2 sequences are MDHEN and SYDVKM.